The TCR beta chain under discussion was sequenced for a study of PD-1 blockade in classical Hodgkin lymphoma. Study background: The nivolumab dose that patients received was 3 mg/kg, given intravenously every 2 weeks.

TCRdb's copy holds only in-frame clones and misses some; the assay was immunoSEQ multiplex PCR. The table records approximately 90,000 clones, 83% of them present only once. The time point denotes: cycle 4 day 1 (C4D1), after 5 to 7 weeks of nivolumab. All trial patients relapsed after autologous stem cell transplantation. Study-wide results and caveats: Complete responders started with a diversity level that resembled newly diagnosed patients at baseline. Reported baseline diversity: healthy donors highest, relapsed/refractory patients lowest.

As for this clone: Its cognate antigen is unknown. A read error may produce the germline difference seen at one junction end.

This CDR3 is built from 18 residues. Germline V CDR1 and CDR2: SGHRS, YFSETQ. The clonotype comes from a human donor with classical Hodgkin lymphoma. V gene TRBV5-1 combines with J gene TRBJ2-3; 8 bases agree with TRBD2. The sample was peripheral blood mononuclear cells (PBMCs), taken before the fourth cycle of nivolumab. This chain's CDR3 is CASRLAGGGLTGTDTQYF. The CDR3 bases are TGCGCCAGCAGGTTGGCGGGAGGCGGGCTGACCGGCACAGATACGCAGTATTTT. Complete variable domain (other parts from reference TRBV5-1 and TRBJ2-3): KAGVTQTPRYLIKTRGQQVTLSCSPISGHRSVSWYQQTPGQGLQFLFEYFSETQRNKGNFPGRFSGRQFSNSRSEMNVSTLELGDSALYLCASRLAGGGLTGTDTQYFGPGTRLTVL.